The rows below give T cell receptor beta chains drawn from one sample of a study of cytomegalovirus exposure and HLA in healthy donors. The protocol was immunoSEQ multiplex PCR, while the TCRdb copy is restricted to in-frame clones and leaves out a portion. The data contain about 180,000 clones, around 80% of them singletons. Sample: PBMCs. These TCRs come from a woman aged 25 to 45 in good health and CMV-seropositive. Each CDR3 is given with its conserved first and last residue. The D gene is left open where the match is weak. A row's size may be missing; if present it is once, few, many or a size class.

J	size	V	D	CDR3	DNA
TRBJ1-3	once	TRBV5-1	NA	CASSRLQGSGNTIYF	TGCGCCAGCAGCCGACTACAGGGTTCTGGAAACACCATATATTTT
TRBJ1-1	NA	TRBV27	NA	CASSFGGAYTEAFF	TGTGCCAGCAGTTTTGGGGGGGCGTACACTGAAGCTTTCTTT
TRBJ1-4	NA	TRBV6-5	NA	CASSYTRGEKLFF	TGTGCCAGCAGTTACACCAGGGGTGAAAAACTGTTTTTT
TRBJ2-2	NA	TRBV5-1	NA	CASSQEGAPGELFF	TGCGCCAGCAGCCAGGAGGGGGCCCCCGGGGAGCTGTTTTTT
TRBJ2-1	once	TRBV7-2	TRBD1	CASSSGVTGGLEQFF	TGTGCCAGCAGCTCAGGCGTAACAGGGGGCCTTGAGCAGTTCTTC
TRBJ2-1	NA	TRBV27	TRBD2	CASSPLTSSINEQFF	TGTGCCAGCAGCCCCCTGACTAGCTCCATCAATGAGCAGTTCTTC
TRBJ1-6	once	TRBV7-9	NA	CASSLGTDYNSPLHF	TGTGCCAGCAGCTTAGGGACAGACTATAATTCACCCCTCCACTTT
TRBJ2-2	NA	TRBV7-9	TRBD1	CASSRGTGGPGELFF	TGTGCCAGCAGCCGCGGGACAGGGGGCCCCGGGGAGCTGTTTTTT
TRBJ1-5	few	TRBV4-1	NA	CASSRDGKGNQPQHF	TGCGCCAGCAGCCGAGACGGGAAGGGCAATCAGCCCCAGCATTTT
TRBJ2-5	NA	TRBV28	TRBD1	CASSTRDRQETQYF	TGTGCCAGCAGCACCAGGGACAGGCAAGAGACCCAGTACTTC
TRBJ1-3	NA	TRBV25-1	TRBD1	CASSGRDRGLGNTIYF	TGTGCCAGCAGTGGCAGAGACAGGGGGCTCGGAAACACCATATATTTT
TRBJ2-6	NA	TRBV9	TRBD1	CASSEGTGVLRGANGLTF	TGTGCCAGCAGCGAAGGGACAGGGGTCCTAAGAGGGGCCAACGGCCTGACTTTC
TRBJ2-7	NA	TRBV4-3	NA	CASSPRAGAFYEQYF	TGCGCCAGCAGCCCCCGGGCGGGGGCCTTCTACGAGCAGTACTTC
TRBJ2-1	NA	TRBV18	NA	CASSPGVGVNNEQFF	TGTGCCAGCTCCCCCGGGGTCGGGGTTAACAATGAGCAGTTCTTC
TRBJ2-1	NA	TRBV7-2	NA	CASSSVTDSYNEQFF	TGTGCCAGCAGCTCCGTGACAGACTCCTACAATGAGCAGTTCTTC
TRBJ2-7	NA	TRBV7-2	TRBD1	CASTNPGQGYYEQYF	TGTGCCAGCACCAACCCGGGACAGGGGTATTACGAGCAGTACTTC
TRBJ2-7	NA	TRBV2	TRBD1	CASSENRGVSYEQYF	TGTGCCAGCAGTGAAAACAGGGGGGTCTCCTACGAGCAGTACTTC
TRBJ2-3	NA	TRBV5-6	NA	CASRGWGEGSTDTQYF	TGTGCCAGCAGGGGCTGGGGTGAGGGTAGCACAGATACGCAGTATTTT
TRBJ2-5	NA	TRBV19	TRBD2	CASRGLAGGEETQYF	TGTGCCAGTAGGGGACTAGCGGGGGGTGAAGAGACCCAGTACTTC
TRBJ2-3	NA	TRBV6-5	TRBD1	CASSYSDRGTDTQYF	TGTGCCAGCAGTTACTCGGACAGGGGTACAGATACGCAGTATTTT
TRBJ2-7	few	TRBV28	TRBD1	CASSLPQGQGGYEQYF	TGTGCCAGCAGTTTACCCCAGGGACAGGGTGGCTACGAGCAGTACTTC
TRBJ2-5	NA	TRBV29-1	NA	CSVGAVQETQYF	TGCAGCGTTGGGGCAGTACAAGAGACCCAGTACTTC
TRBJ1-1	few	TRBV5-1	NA	CASSSQGLNTEAFF	TGCGCCAGCAGCTCCCAGGGACTTAACACTGAAGCTTTCTTT
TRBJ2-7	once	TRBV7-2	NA	CASSLLSHEQYF	TGTGCCAGCAGCTTGCTGTCCCACGAGCAGTACTTC
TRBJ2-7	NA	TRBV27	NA	CASSLTLTGRYEQYF	TGTGCCAGCAGTTTAACCCTGACAGGGAGGTACGAGCAGTACTTC
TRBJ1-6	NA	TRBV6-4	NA	CASSDRGRENSPLHF	TGTGCCAGCAGTGACAGAGGCAGGGAAAATTCACCCCTCCACTTT
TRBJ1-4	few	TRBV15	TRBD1	CATSRDAGGVRYEKLFF	TGTGCCACCAGCAGAGATGCAGGGGGCGTTCGGTATGAAAAACTGTTTTTT
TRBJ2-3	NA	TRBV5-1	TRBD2	CASSSPTSGVGGTQYF	TGCGCCAGCAGCTCTCCGACTAGCGGGGTCGGGGGTACGCAGTATTTT
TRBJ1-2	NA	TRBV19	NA	CASSPDGELFYGYTF	TGTGCCAGTAGTCCCGATGGGGAGCTATTCTATGGCTACACCTTC
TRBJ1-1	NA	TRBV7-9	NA	CASSAGVPLVFF	TGTGCCAGCAGCGCGGGGGTCCCTTTGGTTTTCTTT
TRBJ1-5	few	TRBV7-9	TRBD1	CASSLWDSGPYSNQPQHF	TGTGCCAGCAGCTTATGGGACAGCGGACCTTATAGCAATCAGCCCCAGCATTTT
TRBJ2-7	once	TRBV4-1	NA	CASSQGGGAGSYEQYF	TGCGCCAGCAGTCAAGGAGGAGGGGCGGGCTCCTACGAGCAGTACTTC
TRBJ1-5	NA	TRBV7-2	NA	CASSLEGIQPQHF	TGTGCCAGCAGCTTGGAGGGGATCCAGCCCCAGCATTTT
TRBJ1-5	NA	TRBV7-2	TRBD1	CASSLITGEEPQHF	TGTGCCAGCAGCTTAATCACAGGGGAAGAGCCCCAGCATTTT
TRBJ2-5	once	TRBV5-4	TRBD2	CASSLAVAGGQETQYF	TGTGCCAGCAGCTTGGCAGTAGCGGGAGGCCAAGAGACCCAGTACTTC
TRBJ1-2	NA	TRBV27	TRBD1	CASGSRPGTGLTDYGYTF	TGTGCCAGCGGGAGTCGTCCAGGGACAGGGCTCACGGACTATGGCTACACCTTC
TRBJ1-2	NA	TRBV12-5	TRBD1	CASGLVPEGAHGYTF	TGTGCTAGTGGTTTGGTACCGGAGGGGGCACATGGCTACACCTTC
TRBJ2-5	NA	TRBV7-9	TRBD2	CASSQGTSGGKKGGETQYF	TGTGCCAGCAGCCAAGGGACTAGCGGGGGCAAAAAGGGGGGAGAGACCCAGTACTTC
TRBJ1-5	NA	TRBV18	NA	CASSGRGQSNQPQHF	TGTGCCAGCTCAGGACGGGGTCAAAGCAATCAGCCCCAGCATTTT
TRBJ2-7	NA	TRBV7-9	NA	CASSLGRTQGEQYF	TGTGCCAGCAGCTTAGGGCGGACTCAAGGCGAGCAGTACTTC
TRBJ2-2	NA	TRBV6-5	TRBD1	CASRGDRVNTGELFF	TGTGCCAGCAGGGGGGACAGGGTAAACACCGGGGAGCTGTTTTTT
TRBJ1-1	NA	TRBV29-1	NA	CSVDFLAEAFF	TGCAGCGTTGATTTTTTGGCCGAAGCTTTCTTT
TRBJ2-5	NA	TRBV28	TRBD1	CASSRGQGRETQYF	TGTGCCAGCAGTAGAGGACAGGGCAGGGAGACCCAGTACTTC
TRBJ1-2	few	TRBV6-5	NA	CASRGDKIYGYTF	TGTGCCAGCAGGGGGGACAAGATCTATGGCTACACCTTC
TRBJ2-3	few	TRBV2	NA	CASRGRGEDTQYF	TGTGCCAGCCGGGGTAGAGGCGAGGATACGCAGTATTTT
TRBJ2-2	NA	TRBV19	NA	CASTARDTPNTGELFF	TGTGCCAGTACGGCTCGGGATACCCCGAACACCGGGGAGCTGTTTTTT
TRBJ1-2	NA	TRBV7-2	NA	CASSLYFGYTF	TGTGCCAGCAGCTTATATTTCGGGTACACCTTC
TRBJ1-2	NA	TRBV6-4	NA	CASSREPSGGYTF	TGTGCCAGCAGTCGGGAGCCCTCAGGTGGCTACACCTTC
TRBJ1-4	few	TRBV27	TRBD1	CASSRQGGEKLFF	TGTGCCAGCAGTCGACAGGGGGGTGAAAAACTGTTTTTT
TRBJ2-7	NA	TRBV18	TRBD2	CASSPGLAGVLDEQYF	TGTGCCAGCTCACCCGGACTAGCGGGGGTCCTGGACGAGCAGTACTTC
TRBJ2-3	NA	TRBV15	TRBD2	CATSPWGGATDTQYF	TGTGCCACCAGCCCCTGGGGGGGAGCAACAGATACGCAGTATTTT
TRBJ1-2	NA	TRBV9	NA	CASSPLGDTKGYTF	TGTGCCAGCAGCCCCCTTGGGGACACAAAGGGCTACACCTTC